This T cell receptor (beta chain) comes out of a study of regulatory T cells in long-lasting Graves disease. Study results and limitations: TRBV28, TRBJ1-2 and TRBJ2-5 were favored in persistent disease.

Arm-PCR of CDR3 regions and iRepertoire HTBI primers were used to build TCR beta libraries. MiXCR, run by TCRdb on the multiplex PCR reads, gives a single entry per CDR3 protein. The data show about 430,000 distinct CDR3 sequences, about 15% seen once. The time point: newly diagnosed GD, antithyroid drugs for less than 3 months. PBMC-extracted RNA yielded the TCR library. This clonotype was seen a few times. Its matching antigen is unknown. V lost 0 bases and J lost 2, with 14 bases in between. The CDR3 contains 16 residues. Germline V gene sequence: CDR1 LNHNV, CDR2 YYDKDF (reference sequence). The data were also submitted as part of a second study, on T cells in Graves' hyperthyroidism and ophthalmopathy. That work contributes: Those with hyperthyroidism were 18 to 65 years old, newly diagnosed, and ill for under 2 months.

The specimen was peripheral blood mononuclear cells (PBMCs), collected at new diagnosis, from a patient treated with antithyroid drugs. The chain links TRBV15 to TRBJ2-7; TRBD1 is a possible D gene (6 bases). The sequence came from a woman in her thirties or forties with Graves disease. The DNA for the CDR3 is TGTGCCACCAGCAGAGAAGAACAGGGTCAAGCCTACGAGCAGTACTTC. Translating gives CATSREEQGQAYEQYF.